Listed here is a single T cell receptor (beta chain). Its antigen is currently unknown. V shed 7 bases and J shed 1 base, with 16 bases lying between them. The germline V gene encodes CDR1 MNHNS and CDR2 SASEGT. The length of the CDR3 is 15 residues. The data belong to a study of shared clonotypes between healthy human individuals. Clones were read by immunoSEQ multiplex PCR, and TCRdb kept only the in-frame ones, dropping some. The sample has 2 million to 3 million clones, approximately 93% seen once. Study results and caveats: With a few donors compared, 4% to 5.5% of naive CD4 clonotypes were shared.

The genes are TRBV6-1 and TRBJ2-5; D perhaps matches TRBD2 (5 bases). Material for sequencing was naive CD4+ T cells from PBMCs. Described subset: CD45RA+ positively selected. This sequence originates from a man younger than 35 in good health. Some clones in this sample may be carry-over from other donors' samples. CDR3 coding DNA: TGTGCCAGCACCCGCGGGCCCTTGGGCCAAGAGACCCAGTACTTC. Its translation is CASTRGPLGQETQYF.